This passage covers 31 T cell receptor beta chains from one sample sequenced in a study of regulatory T cells in long-lasting Graves disease. iRepertoire HTBI primers and Arm-PCR of CDR3 regions built TCR beta libraries. TCRdb analysed the multiplex PCR reads with MiXCR anew, one entry per CDR3 protein. The sample lists over 350,000 distinct CDR3 sequences, under 25% occurring once. Time point meaning: persistent/refractory GD, antithyroid drugs over 5 years with positive TRAb. Making the TCR library involved RNA that had been extracted from PBMCs. The sequencing here drew on peripheral blood mononuclear cells (PBMCs), taken when the disease was refractory, from a patient treated with antithyroid drugs. Receptors were obtained from a female donor with Graves disease.

This chain uses TRBV2 with TRBJ2-7; 8 bases map to TRBD1. The CDR3 spans 12 residues. Trimming took 10 bases from V and 6 from J; bases not matched to a gene: 8. Germline CDR1 is SNHLY and CDR2 is FYNNEI. CDR3 bases: TGTGCCACCCGGACAGGGAATCTCGAGCAGTACTTC. This codes for CATRTGNLEQYF.

The chain combines TRBV12-3 or TRBV12-4 with TRBJ2-6; D perhaps matches TRBD1 (6 bases). V lost 5 bases and J lost 2, with 13 bases in between. The length of the CDR3 is 16 residues. Written as DNA, the CDR3 is TGTGCCAGCAGTCTACAGGGTTCGACTGGGGCCAACGTCCTGACTTTC. Translating gives CASSLQGSTGANVLTF.

This clonotype has more than one count but fewer than ten. V usage is TRBV30 and J usage is TRBJ1-1, with TRBD1 identical over 7 bases. CDR3 size: 13 residues. The V segment lost 0 bases and the J segment 4 bases; nucleotides outside the gene matches: 2. CDR1 is GTSNPN, CDR2 SVGIG, per germline (reference sequence). CDR3 nucleotide sequence: TGTGCCTGGAGTGTTGCAGGGGGCACTGAAGCTTTCTTT. It specifies CAWSVAGGTEAFF.

The V call is TRBV5-1, the J call TRBJ1-2, with D possibly TRBD1 on 5 matching bases. The V and J ends lost 7 bases and 5 bases respectively, with 15 bases between them. Per the germline V gene, CDR1 is SGHRS and CDR2 is YFSETQ. This CDR3 has 13 residues. This chain's CDR3 is CASGVQKGYGYTF. DNA for the CDR3: TGCGCCAGCGGGGTTCAAAAGGGGTATGGCTACACCTTC. Using reference TRBV5-1 and TRBJ1-2 for the parts outside the CDR3, the full variable domain is KAGVTQTPRYLIKTRGQQVTLSCSPISGHRSVSWYQQTPGQGLQFLFEYFSETQRNKGNFPGRFSGRQFSNSRSEMNVSTLELGDSALYLCASGVQKGYGYTFGSGTRLTVV.

The chain uses TRBV10-3 and TRBJ2-7; the match to TRBD2 covers 7 bases. The ends lost 5 bases at V and 4 bases at J; junction bases unmatched: 8. CDR1 and CDR2 from the germline V gene are ENHRY and SYGVKD. The CDR3 sequence is 14 residues long. In DNA form, the CDR3 reads TGTGCCATCAGTACCGGGACTACCGCTTACGAGCAGTACTTC. Residues: CAISTGTTAYEQYF.

This clonotype has more than one count but fewer than ten. This chain uses TRBV15 with TRBJ2-5; D is undetermined. CDR3 length: 13 amino acids. V lost 6 bases and J 2 bases, leaving 10 bases between the germline ends. CDR1 is LNHNV, CDR2 YYDKDF, per germline (reference sequence). The CDR3 spells CATRDGSQETQYF. CDR3 sequence (DNA): TGTGCCACCAGGGACGGGTCTCAAGAGACCCAGTACTTC. Full variable domain (rest looked up from reference TRBV15 and TRBJ2-5): DAMVIQNPRYQVTQFGKPVTLSCSQTLNHNVMYWYQQKSSQAPKLLFHYYDKDFNNEADTPDNFQSRRPNTSFCFLDIRSPGLGDTAMYLCATRDGSQETQYFGPGTRLLVL.

This clonotype was found a few times. J is TRBJ2-4 and V is TRBV20-1; maybe TRBD2 (5 bases). Germline lookup yields CDR1 DFQATT and CDR2 SNEGSKA (reference sequence). The germline V and J ends were trimmed by 6 bases and 0 bases, with 18 bases remaining between them. This CDR3 region has 16 residues. CDR3: CSARLPGVGAKNIQYF. CDR3 nucleotides: TGCAGTGCAAGACTACCCGGGGTGGGAGCCAAAAACATTCAGTACTTC.

This clonotype showed up many times. This sequence joins TRBV28 and TRBJ2-2; 9 bases map to TRBD2. Trimming at V came to 2 bases and at J to 6 bases, leaving 10 bases not matched to a gene. The CDR3 totals 17 residues. The germline CDR1 and CDR2 sequences are MDHEN and SYDVKM. The DNA of the CDR3 is TGTGCCAGCAGTTTAGCCCCTAGCGGGATAAATGCCGGGGAGCTGTTTTTT. Protein: CASSLAPSGINAGELFF.

A few counts support this clonotype. This chain uses TRBV12-3 or TRBV12-4 with TRBJ2-2; possible D gene TRBD2, 5 bases. The CDR3 is 15 amino acids. V shed 2 bases and J shed 5 bases, with 12 bases lying between them. CDR3 residues: CASSLRAGVTGELFF. The CDR3 coding sequence is TGTGCCAGCAGTTTAAGGGCCGGGGTTACCGGGGAGCTGTTTTTT.

The chain uses TRBV20-1 and TRBJ2-4; 7 bases agree with TRBD1. CDR3 length equals 15 residues. Germline assignment: CDR1 DFQATT and CDR2 SNEGSKA (reference sequence). J lost 0 bases, V lost 1 base, and 3 bases had no gene match. The CDR3 DNA sequence: TGCAGTGCTAGAGGGGACAGTTTAGCCAAAAACATTCAGTACTTC. Translated: CSARGDSLAKNIQYF.

This clonotype was recorded only once. The chain combines TRBV30 with TRBJ2-1, with TRBD2 identical over 7 bases. The V segment lost 0 bases and the J segment 4 bases; nucleotides outside the gene matches: 6. The CDR3 is 15 residues long. Germline lookup yields CDR1 GTSNPN and CDR2 SVGIG (reference sequence). Here the CDR3 reads CAWSVRGSGYNEQFF. DNA for the CDR3: TGTGCCTGGAGTGTACGCGGGAGTGGATACAATGAGCAGTTCTTC.

The J gene is TRBJ2-5, the V gene TRBV5-5, with a possible D match to TRBD2 (5 bases). Germline-derived CDR1 and CDR2 are SGHKS and YYEKEE (reference sequence). V dropped 4 bases and J dropped 0 bases, with 19 bases sitting between them. This CDR3 has 17 residues. As DNA, the CDR3 is TGTGCCAGCAGCACTCTTCGGTTGGAGGAGTACCAAGAGACCCAGTACTTC. It translates to CASSTLRLEEYQETQYF.

This clonotype has only a few counts. The chain links TRBV12-3 or TRBV12-4 to TRBJ2-7; TRBD2 matches 10 bases. The CDR3 spans 16 residues. V lost 5 bases, J lost 4 bases, and 11 bases stayed unmatched. DNA of the CDR3: TGTGCCAGCAGTCCCTTTCTGACTAGCGGGTTATACGAGCAGTACTTC. Protein: CASSPFLTSGLYEQYF.

A note on this clonotype: This may come from a read error, since a much larger clone is one base off. The rearrangement uses TRBV7-2 and TRBJ2-7; a possible D gene is TRBD2 (6 bases). This CDR3 spans 15 amino acids. V lost 0 bases and J lost 6, with 15 bases in between. Germline V CDR1 and CDR2: SGHTA, FQGNSA. CDR3 coding DNA: TGTGCCAGCAGCTTAGCGATGGGACTCCTATGCGAGCAGTACTTC. Translating it yields CASSLAMGLLCEQYF. Full variable domain (remainder filled in from reference TRBV7-2 and TRBJ2-7): GAGVSQSPSNKVTEKGKDVELRCDPISGHTALYWYRQSLGQGLEFLIYFQGNSAPDKSGLPSDRFSAERTGGSVSTLTIQRTQQEDSAVYLCASSLAMGLLCEQYFGPGTRLTVT.

The J gene is TRBJ2-2, the V gene TRBV29-1; D unclear. The germline V gene encodes CDR1 SQVTM and CDR2 ANQGSEA. This CDR3 contains 12 residues. Between the trimmed V and J ends, which lost 4 bases and 6 bases, there was a span of 9 bases. The CDR3 protein is CSVARVAGELFF. CDR3 nucleotide sequence: TGCAGCGTTGCCCGAGTTGCCGGGGAGCTGTTTTTT.

This clonotype was seen a few times. CDR3 DNA sequence: TGTGCCAGTAGTATCGGGCGGGCTCGGACTAATGAAAAACTGTTTTTT. It encodes CASSIGRARTNEKLFF. The chain combines TRBV19 with TRBJ1-4; D remains ambiguous. Trimming left V 3 bases short and J 2 bases short, with 13 bases between. The CDR3 runs to 16 residues. Germline-derived CDR1 and CDR2 are LNHDA and SQIVND (reference sequence).

Ten or more counts support this clonotype. The chain joins TRBV28 to TRBJ1-5; 11 bases are a match to TRBD1. This CDR3 is built from 16 residues. Unmatched junction bases numbered 1, after V lost 3 bases and J lost 0 bases. Germline V gives CDR1 MDHEN, CDR2 SYDVKM. CDR3: CASSFGTGGSNQPQHF. The CDR3 bases are TGTGCCAGCAGTTTTGGGACAGGGGGTAGCAATCAGCCCCAGCATTTT.

The sample holds a few counts of this clonotype. This sequence joins TRBV5-6 and TRBJ1-2; the D is unclear. Germline lookup yields CDR1 SGHDT and CDR2 YYEEEE. The V end lost 4 bases, the J end lost 4 bases, and 11 bases lay between the germline ends. The CDR3 covers 13 residues. In nucleotides, the CDR3 is TGTGCCAGCAGCCAAGACAATTCCTATGGCTACACCTTC. Translating it yields CASSQDNSYGYTF.

This clonotype was recorded at least ten times. This chain uses TRBV20-1 with TRBJ1-1, with D tentatively TRBD1 (5 bases). The germline gives CDR1 DFQATT, CDR2 SNEGSKA (reference sequence). Trimming took 6 bases from V and 0 from J, leaving 11 bases between them. The CDR3 has 13 residues. The CDR3 DNA follows: TGCAGTGCCGATAAGGGACTGAACACTGAAGCTTTCTTT. Its translation: CSADKGLNTEAFF.

V is TRBV15 and J is TRBJ2-1; 8 nucleotides align to TRBD1. Unmatched junction bases numbered 5, after V lost 3 bases and J lost 7 bases. CDR3 length equals 14 residues. The germline V gene encodes CDR1 LNHNV and CDR2 YYDKDF (reference sequence). The CDR3 spells CATSSGQGWNEQFF. CDR3 in DNA: TGTGCCACCAGCAGCGGACAGGGTTGGAATGAGCAGTTCTTC. The full variable domain, its missing parts supplied by reference TRBV15 and TRBJ2-1, is DAMVIQNPRYQVTQFGKPVTLSCSQTLNHNVMYWYQQKSSQAPKLLFHYYDKDFNNEADTPDNFQSRRPNTSFCFLDIRSPGLGDTAMYLCATSSGQGWNEQFFGPGTRLTVL.

V usage is TRBV4-3 and J usage is TRBJ1-6; D perhaps matches TRBD1 (5 bases). Germline loops: CDR1 LGHNA, CDR2 YSLEER. The V gene lost 0 bases and the J gene lost 9 bases, with 18 bases spanning the gap. This CDR3 spans 17 amino acids. CDR3: CASSQDLIGGNVSPLHF. Written as DNA, the CDR3 is TGCGCCAGCAGCCAAGATCTTATCGGGGGAAATGTTTCACCCCTCCACTTT.

This sequence joins TRBV3-1 and TRBJ2-4; no reliable D call. CDR3 length equals 13 residues. The germline CDR1 and CDR2 sequences are LGHDT and YNNKEL (reference sequence). Trimming left V 6 bases short and J 6 bases short, with 12 bases between. In nucleotides, the CDR3 is TGTGCCAGCAGTCTAGGGCTTGTAAACATTCAGTACTTC. It encodes CASSLGLVNIQYF.

There are many counts of this clonotype. The chain combines TRBV7-9 with TRBJ2-2; 11 positions agree with TRBD1. CDR3 size: 15 residues. From germline, CDR1 is SEHNR and CDR2 FQNEAQ (reference sequence). With V trimmed by 6 bases and J by 3 bases, 3 bases remained unmatched. The CDR3 DNA reads as TGTGCCAGCAGTGGACAGGGGGCCGACACCGGGGAGCTGTTTTTT. It translates to CASSGQGADTGELFF.

The rearrangement uses TRBV5-1 and TRBJ2-2; D gene unclear. The V end lost 0 bases, the J end lost 0 bases, and 18 bases lay between the germline ends. Germline CDR1 SGHRS, CDR2 YFSETQ. This CDR3 spans 19 amino acids. The CDR3 sequence is CASSLGDVVGGSNTGELFF. CDR3 DNA sequence: TGCGCCAGCAGCTTGGGGGATGTTGTGGGCGGTTCGAACACCGGGGAGCTGTTTTTT.

This clonotype showed up just a few times. The chain recombines TRBV28 with TRBJ2-2; TRBD2 matches 7 bases. Per the germline V gene, CDR1 is MDHEN and CDR2 is SYDVKM. The length of the CDR3 is 15 residues. The V gene end was trimmed by 3 bases and the J gene end by 5 bases; junction bases not matched to a gene: 6. The CDR3 here is CASSFGGRETGELFF. CDR3 in DNA: TGTGCCAGCAGTTTTGGCGGGCGGGAGACCGGGGAGCTGTTTTTT.

CDR3 sequence reads: CASRATGLGNEQFF. CDR3 nucleotides: TGTGCCAGCAGGGCGACAGGGTTGGGCAATGAGCAGTTCTTC. This chain joins TRBV11-2 and TRBJ2-1; 7 bases align to TRBD1. The CDR3 is 14 amino acids. The ends lost 6 bases at V and 6 bases at J; junction bases unmatched: 8. CDR1 and CDR2 (germline): SGHAT, FQNNGV. Supplemented by reference TRBV11-2 and TRBJ2-1, the full variable domain reads EAGVAQSPRYKIIEKRQSVAFWCNPISGHATLYWYQQILGQGPKLLIQFQNNGVVDDSQLPKDRFSAERLKGVDSTLKIQPAKLEDSAVYLCASRATGLGNEQFFGPGTRLTVL.

This clonotype has at least ten counts. The chain is built from TRBV7-2 and TRBJ2-4; 9 positions match TRBD1. With V trimmed by 4 bases and J by 12 bases, 16 bases remained unmatched. Germline CDR1 and CDR2: SGHTA and FQGNSA. The CDR3 loop spans 16 amino acids. As DNA, the CDR3 is TGTGCCAGCAGCTATAGTTCACCGGGACAGGGTCTATATCAGTACTTC. This gives the protein CASSYSSPGQGLYQYF. Variable domain in full (rest from reference TRBV7-2 and TRBJ2-4): GAGVSQSPSNKVTEKGKDVELRCDPISGHTALYWYRQSLGQGLEFLIYFQGNSAPDKSGLPSDRFSAERTGGSVSTLTIQRTQQEDSAVYLCASSYSSPGQGLYQYFGAGTRLSVL.

This clonotype came up a few times. The genes are TRBV12-3 or TRBV12-4 and TRBJ2-3, with 7 bases matching TRBD2. J gave up 2 bases and V 8 bases, and 7 bases lay outside the gene matches. There are 14 residues in the CDR3. Here the CDR3 DNA reads TGTGCCAGCCTGAAAGCGGGACTCACAGATACGCAGTATTTT. Its protein is CASLKAGLTDTQYF.

The chain couples TRBV3-2 to TRBJ2-3; the tabulated D call, TRBD2, remains unverified against the DNA. TRBV3-2 is a pseudogene segment. The CDR3 length is 16 residues. The CDR3 region is CAGSQDKAGEADTQYF. DNA of the CDR3: TGTGCCGGCAGCCAAGATAAGGCGGGAGAGGCAGATACGCAGTATTTT.

This clonotype was observed many times. The chain recombines TRBV28 with TRBJ1-1, with 9 bases that match TRBD1. In germline, CDR1 is MDHEN, CDR2 SYDVKM. The CDR3 has 15 amino acids. Germline trimming cut 5 bases from V and 5 bases from J; bases unmatched to any gene: 9. Here the CDR3 reads CASSPPGQGRTEAFF. The DNA for the CDR3 is TGTGCCAGCAGTCCCCCGGGACAGGGTCGGACTGAAGCTTTCTTT.

The chain is built from TRBV3-1 and TRBJ2-7; D is unresolved. From germline, CDR1 is LGHDT and CDR2 YNNKEL (reference sequence). There are 13 residues in the CDR3. Trimming took 4 bases from V and 4 from J, leaving 11 bases between them. CDR3 sequence reads: CASSPPARYEQYF. The CDR3, as DNA: TGTGCCAGCAGCCCCCCGGCTAGATACGAGCAGTACTTC.